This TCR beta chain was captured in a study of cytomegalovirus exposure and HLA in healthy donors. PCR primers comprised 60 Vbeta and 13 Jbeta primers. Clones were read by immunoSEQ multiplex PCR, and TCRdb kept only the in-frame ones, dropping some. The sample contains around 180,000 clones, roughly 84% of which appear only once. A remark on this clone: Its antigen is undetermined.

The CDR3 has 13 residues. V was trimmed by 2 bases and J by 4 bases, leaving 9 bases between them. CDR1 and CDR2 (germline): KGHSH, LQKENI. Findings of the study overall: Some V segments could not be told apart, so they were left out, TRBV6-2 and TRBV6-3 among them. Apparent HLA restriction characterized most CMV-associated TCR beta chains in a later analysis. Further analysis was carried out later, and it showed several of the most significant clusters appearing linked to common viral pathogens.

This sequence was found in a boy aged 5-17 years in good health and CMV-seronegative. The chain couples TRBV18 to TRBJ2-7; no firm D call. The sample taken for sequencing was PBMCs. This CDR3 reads CASSPGPGYEQYF. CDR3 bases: TGTGCCAGCTCACCAGGCCCCGGGTACGAGCAGTACTTC.